This TCR beta chain came from a study of control samples from healthy donors and cancer patients (dated by TCRdb to 2020 to 2022). About this clone itself: There is no known antigen for this receptor. The record has no base qualities; no much larger clone is one base away.

V ends up 3 bases short and J 6 bases short, with an unmatched junction base count of 10. The CDR3 runs 15 amino acids, cysteine and phenylalanine included. The read is trimmed to its CDR3 DNA, 45 bases read in frame from base 1. Sequences LNHDA (CDR1) and SQIVND (CDR2) are obtained from the germline V gene (reference sequence). The library was made by the immunoSEQ multiplex PCR assay. The table was pulled from immuneACCESS by TCRdb, which kept in-frame rearrangements only. Such tables lose some clones; where checked, under half of the loss comes from unresolved V genes, and the rest has no known cause. Across this sample there are 15,000 to 20,000 clones, with 86% seen only once. 9.5% to 13% of the sample is held by the ten biggest clonotypes.

The sample taken for sequencing was PBMCs. This sequence originates from a woman in her seventies with colorectal cancer. The chain employs TRBV19 and TRBJ2-7, and 8 junction bases match TRBD1. The CDR3 region reads CASSIGGTGGSEQYF. The sequenced DNA: TGTGCCAGTAGTATCGGTGGGACAGGAGGCTCCGAGCAGTACTTC.